The 28 T cell receptor beta chains presented below share a single source sample, sequenced in a study of blood T cell repertoires in COVID-19. Data came from immunoSEQ multiplex PCR; TCRdb stores just in-frame clones and leaves some out. Among 140,000 or so clones listed, 75% to 90% were seen once. The sequenced material came from peripheral blood. These receptors originate from a woman aged 45-60 years with acute or convalescent COVID-19.

As DNA, the CDR3 is TGTGCCTGGAGTGTGGGACAGGGGAGTAATCAGCCCCAGCATTTT. This sequence encodes CAWSVGQGSNQPQHF. The chain combines TRBV30 with TRBJ1-5, with 10 bases aligning to TRBD1. The V segment lost 0 bases and the J segment 4 bases; nucleotides outside the gene matches: 3. This CDR3 is 15 amino acids long. Germline CDR1 is GTSNPN and CDR2 is SVGIG (reference sequence).

The chain links TRBV19 to TRBJ2-7, with 8 positions matching TRBD1. This CDR3 region has 18 residues. The ends lost 6 bases at V and 2 bases at J; junction bases unmatched: 18. CDR1 and CDR2 (germline): LNHDA, SQIVND (reference sequence). The CDR3 protein is CASSQGQGAFGTTYEQYF. CDR3 in DNA: TGTGCCAGTAGCCAAGGGCAGGGGGCTTTTGGGACGACCTACGAGCAGTACTTC.

CDR3 sequence reads: CASSFRGEETQYF. CDR3 in DNA: TGTGCCAGCAGTTTTCGGGGGGAAGAGACCCAGTACTTC. The chain combines TRBV12-3 or TRBV12-4 with TRBJ2-5, with 7 bases that match TRBD2. This CDR3 spans 13 amino acids. Trimming took 3 bases from V and 3 from J; bases not matched to a gene: 1.

The rearrangement links TRBV2 to TRBJ2-3, with TRBD2 as a possible D gene (6 bases). This CDR3 contains 16 residues. V shed 0 bases and J shed 5 bases, with 15 bases lying between them. Looked up from germline, CDR1 is SNHLY and CDR2 is FYNNEI. The CDR3 DNA reads as TGTGCCAGCAGTGAAGCTGCCGGGAGCAACAAAGATACGCAGTATTTT. The encoded protein is CASSEAAGSNKDTQYF.

This chain links TRBV3-1 (or the pseudogene TRBV3-2) with TRBJ2-2; 7 positions match TRBD1. This CDR3 has 16 residues. In germline, CDR1 is LGHDT, CDR2 YNNKEL (reference sequence). V gave up 6 bases and J gave up 6 bases; unmatched junction bases: 13. The CDR3: CASSRPGTASSGELFF. Written as DNA, the CDR3 is TGTGCCAGCAGTCGGCCCGGGACAGCGAGCTCCGGGGAGCTGTTTTTT.

This sequence joins TRBV6-5 and TRBJ1-4, with D possibly TRBD1 on 6 matching bases. V was clipped by 4 bases and J by 7 bases, with 16 bases between them. The CDR3 runs 15 residues. Germline loops: CDR1 MNHEY, CDR2 SVGAGI. The CDR3 DNA follows: TGTGCCAGCAGTTTTTTAACAGGGCTGGGTGAAAAACTGTTTTTT. Translation: CASSFLTGLGEKLFF.

The chain joins TRBV5-1 to TRBJ2-7; 9 nucleotides align to TRBD1. J gave up 5 bases and V 4 bases, and 10 bases lay outside the gene matches. The CDR3 sequence is 15 residues long. CDR1 and CDR2 (germline): SGHRS, YFSETQ. The CDR3 sequence is CASSTLQGAGNEQYF. CDR3 coding DNA: TGCGCCAGCAGCACCTTACAGGGGGCGGGGAACGAGCAGTACTTC.

The chain has TRBV6-6 and TRBJ2-7; 10 bases are shared with TRBD1. The CDR3 is made up of 14 amino acids. Germline CDR1 reads MNHNY; CDR2 reads SVGAGI (reference sequence). V lost 0 bases to trimming and J lost 7 bases; unmatched junction nucleotides: 3. CDR3 nucleotides: TGTGCCAGCAGTTACTCGGGACAGGGGTGGGAGCAGTACTTC. Translation: CASSYSGQGWEQYF.

The chain links TRBV19 to TRBJ2-7; TRBD1 matches 10 bases. The V gene's germline CDR1 is LNHDA and CDR2 SQIVND (reference sequence). CDR3 size: 14 residues. Trimming removed 7 bases from V and 3 bases from J; junction bases left unmatched: 6. Here the CDR3 reads CASTPGQGFYEQYF. The CDR3 DNA follows: TGTGCCAGTACCCCGGGACAGGGGTTCTACGAGCAGTACTTC.

V and J are TRBV6-5 and TRBJ1-1; TRBD1 matches at 7 bases. J gave up 0 bases and V 6 bases, and 7 bases lay outside the gene matches. This CDR3 has 15 amino acids. The germline V gene encodes CDR1 MNHEY and CDR2 SVGAGI. DNA for the CDR3: TGTGCCAGCAGCCTCAGGGGGAGCATGAACACTGAAGCTTTCTTT. Its translation is CASSLRGSMNTEAFF.

This sequence joins TRBV6-5 and TRBJ1-1; D ambiguous. Germline values: CDR1 MNHEY, CDR2 SVGAGI. V lost 10 bases and J 0 bases, leaving 18 bases between the germline ends. The CDR3 totals 15 residues. CDR3 sequence reads: CATGRGMWMNTEAFF. The CDR3, as DNA: TGTGCCACCGGCCGGGGTATGTGGATGAACACTGAAGCTTTCTTT.

CDR3 nucleotides: TGTGCCAGCTCGGACTCGAGCTCTGGAAACACCATATATTTT. As protein: CASSDSSSGNTIYF. V gene TRBV7-3 combines with J gene TRBJ1-3, with unresolved D. Germline-derived CDR1 and CDR2 are SGHTA and FQGTGA. Trimming shortened V by 8 bases and J by 0 bases, and 11 bases separated the two germline ends. The CDR3 runs 14 residues.

The chain is built from TRBV25-1 and TRBJ2-7, with TRBD1 as a possible D gene (5 bases). This CDR3 has 13 residues. The ends were cut back, 2 bases at V and 3 bases at J, with 8 bases in the middle. Germline CDR1 and CDR2: MGHDK and SYGVNS. The CDR3 here is CASSEQGLYEQYF. The CDR3 DNA is TGTGCCAGCAGTGAACAGGGTCTCTACGAGCAGTACTTC.

The chain combines TRBV27 with TRBJ1-1, with D perhaps TRBD1 (5 bases). The CDR3 covers 15 residues. Looked up from germline, CDR1 is MNHEY and CDR2 is SMNVEV (reference sequence). V lost 4 bases and J lost 5, with 17 bases in between. In DNA form, the CDR3 reads TGTGCCAGCAGTTCCTCGGGGGACCCAAGGACTGAAGCTTTCTTT. This codes for CASSSSGDPRTEAFF.

The rearrangement joins TRBV15 to TRBJ1-5; D perhaps matches TRBD1 (6 bases). V lost 5 bases, J lost 3 bases, and 17 bases lay in between. CDR1 and CDR2 from the germline V gene are LNHNV and YYDKDF (reference sequence). The CDR3 is 16 amino acids. The CDR3: CATSSPVTGINQPQHF. CDR3 DNA: TGTGCCACCAGCTCACCCGTAACAGGGATCAATCAGCCCCAGCATTTT.

This chain joins TRBV5-6 and TRBJ2-1, with D tentatively TRBD1 (5 bases). V was shortened by 7 bases and J by 1 base, with 12 bases between the two germline ends. This CDR3 is built from 14 residues. Germline V gives CDR1 SGHDT, CDR2 YYEEEE. This CDR3 reads CASGPTASYNEQFF. Here the CDR3 DNA reads TGTGCCAGCGGGCCGACAGCGTCCTACAATGAGCAGTTCTTC. The whole variable domain, filled in from reference TRBV5-6 and TRBJ2-1, reads DAGVTQSPTHLIKTRGQQVTLRCSPKSGHDTVSWYQQALGQGPQFIFQYYEEEERQRGNFPDRFSGHQFPNYSSELNVNALLLGDSALYLCASGPTASYNEQFFGPGTRLTVL.

This clone was observed once. J is TRBJ1-4 and V is TRBV5-8; the match to TRBD1 covers 11 bases. V gave up 4 bases and J gave up 7 bases; unmatched junction bases: 9. The germline gives CDR1 SGHTS, CDR2 YDEGEE. The CDR3 has 16 residues. The CDR3 nucleotides read TGTGCCAGCAGCGGTGGACAGGGGGCCTTCGGTGAAAAACTGTTTTTT. This translates into CASSGGQGAFGEKLFF.

This rearrangement joins TRBV19 to TRBJ1-1, with D maybe TRBD1 (6 bases). V lost 3 bases, J lost 5 bases, and 10 bases lay in between. Germline CDR1 LNHDA, CDR2 SQIVND (reference sequence). This CDR3 has 13 residues. DNA of the CDR3: TGTGCCAGTAGTATGCAGGGACAAACTGAAGCTTTCTTT. Its translation is CASSMQGQTEAFF. Complete variable domain (other parts from reference TRBV19 and TRBJ1-1): DGGITQSPKYLFRKEGQNVTLSCEQNLNHDAMYWYRQDPGQGLRLIYYSQIVNDFQKGDIAEGYSVSREKKESFPLTVTSAQKNPTAFYLCASSMQGQTEAFFGQGTRLTVV.

The J gene is TRBJ2-7, the V gene TRBV2, with 10 nucleotides matching TRBD2. Germline V gene lookup returns CDR1 SNHLY and CDR2 FYNNEI. V dropped 11 bases and J dropped 6; count of bases not matched to a gene: 13. The CDR3 sequence is 14 residues long. CDR3 DNA sequence: TGTGCCGGTTCTCGGGGTAGCGGGAGGTCCGAGCAGTACTTC. Translation: CAGSRGSGRSEQYF.

The chain employs TRBV30 and TRBJ2-7; TRBD2 matches at 13 bases. The CDR3 is made up of 15 amino acids. The ends lost 3 bases at V and 6 bases at J; junction bases unmatched: 8. The germline gives CDR1 GTSNPN, CDR2 SVGIG (reference sequence). CDR3 amino acids: CAWSDTSGGALEQYF. In DNA form, the CDR3 reads TGTGCCTGGAGCGACACTAGCGGGGGGGCCCTCGAGCAGTACTTC.

This clone was counted between two and nine times. The rearrangement links TRBV27 to TRBJ1-1; D may be TRBD1 (5 bases). The CDR3 length is 13 residues. V gave up 6 bases and J gave up 6 bases, with 14 bases separating them. Looked up from germline, CDR1 is MNHEY and CDR2 is SMNVEV (reference sequence). CDR3 nucleotide sequence: TGTGCCAGCAGCTGGCTCGGGGGGGCTGAAGCTTTCTTT. Its translation is CASSWLGGAEAFF.

The chain combines TRBV11-3 with TRBJ1-1, with no clear D. The CDR3 runs to 13 residues. V was shortened by 1 base and J by 0 bases, with 3 bases between the two germline ends. Per germline, CDR1 SGHNT and CDR2 YENEEA. DNA for the CDR3: TGTGCCAGCAGCTTAGCTCTGAACACTGAAGCTTTCTTT. Translating gives CASSLALNTEAFF.

There are a few counts of this clone. The gene calls are TRBV2 and TRBJ1-4; maybe TRBD1 (6 bases). The CDR3 is 14 amino acids. Per germline, CDR1 SNHLY and CDR2 FYNNEI. Between the trimmed V and J ends, which lost 6 bases and 7 bases, there was a span of 15 bases. CDR3 coding DNA: TGTGCCAGCAGGGTACAGGGTACGGTTGAAAAACTGTTTTTT. Protein: CASRVQGTVEKLFF.

V usage is TRBV27 and J usage is TRBJ2-5; 7 nucleotides line up with TRBD2. The V gene end was trimmed by 1 base and the J gene end by 4 bases; junction bases not matched to a gene: 12. The germline V gene encodes CDR1 MNHEY and CDR2 SMNVEV (reference sequence). The CDR3 contains 17 residues. The CDR3 bases are TGTGCCAGCAGTTTATTGGGTGTAGCCCCGGGAGGAGAGACCCAGTACTTC. Translated, it gives CASSLLGVAPGGETQYF.

This chain links TRBV14 with TRBJ1-5; D is unresolved. Germline-derived CDR1 and CDR2 are SGHDN and FVKESK. Trimming stripped 5 bases from V and 9 bases from J, with 11 bases between. The CDR3 sequence is 12 residues long. CDR3: CASSFTGGPQHF. The CDR3 nucleotides read TGTGCCAGCAGCTTCACCGGAGGGCCCCAGCATTTT.

V is TRBV13 and J is TRBJ2-2, with D perhaps TRBD1 (6 bases). This CDR3 is 16 amino acids long. Per germline, CDR1 PRHDT and CDR2 FYEKMQ (reference sequence). Trimming stripped 4 bases from V and 5 bases from J, with 17 bases between. The CDR3 here is CASSSAQGSGTGELFF. The CDR3, as DNA: TGTGCCAGCAGCTCCGCCCAGGGGTCCGGAACCGGGGAGCTGTTTTTT.

The genes are TRBV18 and TRBJ1-2; the match to TRBD1 covers 11 bases. Looked up from germline, CDR1 is KGHSH and CDR2 is LQKENI. After removal of 4 bases from V and 6 bases from J, the junction contained 10 bases not matched to a gene. CDR3 size: 16 residues. The CDR3 region has the DNA TGTGCCAGCTCACTTACTGGACAGGGGGCTTCTGATGGCTACACCTTC. Translating gives CASSLTGQGASDGYTF.

The chain couples TRBV19 to TRBJ2-3; D is uncertain. Trimming removed 9 bases at V and 2 bases at J, with 12 bases between. The CDR3 totals 13 residues. The germline CDR1 and CDR2 sequences are LNHDA and SQIVND (reference sequence). CDR3 loop: CASDRGHTDTQYF. The CDR3 coding sequence is TGTGCCAGCGACCGCGGTCACACAGATACGCAGTATTTT.